This T cell receptor (beta chain) was recorded in a study of control samples from healthy donors and cancer patients. V gave up 5 bases and J gave up 0 bases, with 7 bases separating them. The CDR3 extends over 12 amino acids. CDR1 GTSNPN and CDR2 SVGIG come from the germline V gene (reference sequence). Here immunoSEQ multiplex PCR was the method, and the copy in TCRdb shows in-frame clones only, minus some. Among 85,000 to 95,000 clones listed, about 87% were seen once. The chain links TRBV30 to TRBJ1-1, with a possible D match to TRBD1 (5 bases). The specimen was blood. This clonotype was sampled from a woman in her seventies in good health. The CDR3 nucleotides are TGTGCCTGGGGACACATGAACACTGAAGCTTTCTTT. It is translated as CAWGHMNTEAFF.